This T cell receptor (beta chain) was found in a study of regulatory T cells in long-lasting Graves disease. Overall study results and limits: Repertoires from persistent disease leaned toward TRBV28, TRBJ1-2 and TRBJ2-5. The persistent group shared roughly 2,700 public clonotypes, more than the approximately 970 shared by new patients.

In its sample, this clonotype was seen a few times. The antigen remains unidentified. Described time point: persistent/refractory GD, antithyroid drugs over 5 years with positive TRAb. RNA from PBMCs was the source of the TCR library. The guidelines of the American Thyroid Association were the basis for diagnosing Graves' disease. The CDR3 is 13 amino acids. V lost 0 bases and J lost 1, with 7 bases in between. Germline V gene lookup returns CDR1 DFQATT and CDR2 SNEGSKA (reference sequence). Building of the TCR beta libraries involved iRepertoire HTBI primers and Arm-PCR of CDR3 regions. Each CDR3 protein is one row after TCRdb ran MiXCR on the multiplex PCR reads. The table has 300,000 to 500,000 distinct CDR3 sequences, around 21% seen once.

The source is a female donor with Graves disease. The specimen comprised peripheral blood mononuclear cells (PBMCs), sampled when the disease was refractory, from a patient treated with antithyroid drugs. The chain joins TRBV20-1 to TRBJ2-7; D uncertain. The CDR3 loop is CSARDTVSYEQYF. The DNA for the CDR3 is TGCAGTGCTAGAGATACAGTTTCCTACGAGCAGTACTTC.